The next 8 T cell receptor beta chains were all read from a single sample in a study of CD8 T cells in Susac syndrome. With random hexamers, reverse transcription was performed on about 0.5 to 1 ug of RNA. TCRdb recomputed calls from the immunoSEQ multiplex PCR reads with MiXCR, one row per CDR3 protein. Altogether a few hundred thousand distinct CDR3 sequences are present, about 91% being singletons, with the ten largest covering approximately 0.065%. Sequencing input: CD4+ T cells from PBMCs. Receptors were obtained from a human donor with multiple sclerosis.

This chain joins TRBV6-5 and TRBJ2-2; D is possibly TRBD2 (6 bases). Trimming cost V 4 bases and J 7 bases, with 25 bases left between them. Germline-derived CDR1 and CDR2 are MNHEY and SVGAGI. This CDR3 contains 18 residues. CDR3 amino acids: CASSLGGGLSGYFGELFF. The DNA for the CDR3 is TGTGCCAGCAGTTTGGGGGGAGGTTTGTCGGGTTACTTCGGGGAGCTGTTTTTT.

The V call is TRBV4-1, the J call TRBJ1-4; 8 nucleotides match TRBD1. The germline CDR1 and CDR2 sequences are MGHRA and YSYEKL. V dropped 4 bases and J dropped 3; count of bases not matched to a gene: 4. This CDR3 has 15 amino acids. The chain's CDR3 is CASSLVQGANEKLFF. CDR3 coding DNA: TGCGCCAGCAGCCTTGTACAGGGGGCTAATGAAAAACTGTTTTTT.

The V gene is TRBV7-9, the J gene TRBJ2-7; 13 nucleotides match TRBD2. The CDR3 spans 18 residues. Germline V gene sequence: CDR1 SEHNR, CDR2 FQNEAQ (reference sequence). The junction had 5 bases not matched to a gene; V was cut back by 0 bases and J by 0 bases. The CDR3 loop reads CASSLAEGLAGSSYEQYF. The CDR3 DNA reads TGTGCCAGCAGCTTAGCAGAGGGACTAGCGGGAAGCTCCTACGAGCAGTACTTC.

The chain links TRBV12-3 or TRBV12-4 to TRBJ2-2; TRBD2 is a possible D gene (6 bases). Trimming removed 6 bases from V and 5 bases from J, with 13 bases in between. There are 14 residues in the CDR3. The CDR3 loop reads CASSPGLQTGELFF. CDR3 DNA: TGTGCCAGCAGCCCCGGACTACAGACCGGGGAGCTGTTTTTT.

The V gene is TRBV18, the J gene TRBJ1-1; no clear D gene. CDR3 size: 15 residues. Per germline, CDR1 KGHSH and CDR2 LQKENI. Trimming pared 3 bases from V and 2 bases from J, leaving 13 bases between. CDR3 coding DNA: TGTGCCAGCTCACCGTCGACACGAGCAAACACTGAAGCTTTCTTT. Amino acid sequence: CASSPSTRANTEAFF.

J is TRBJ1-1 and V is TRBV10-1; TRBD1 might be the D (5 bases). Germline lookup yields CDR1 WNHNN and CDR2 SYGVQD (reference sequence). The CDR3 is 13 amino acids. Trimming shortened V by 8 bases and J by 0 bases, and 10 bases separated the two germline ends. As DNA, the CDR3 is TGCGCCAGCGCCGACAGTCTGAACACTGAAGCTTTCTTT. Protein: CASADSLNTEAFF.

The chain links TRBV2 to TRBJ1-1; 7 nucleotides line up with TRBD1. Germline trimming cut 10 bases from V and 3 bases from J; bases unmatched to any gene: 14. CDR1 and CDR2 from the germline V gene are SNHLY and FYNNEI. This CDR3 comprises 15 residues. The chain's CDR3 is CATLLTGLLDTEAFF. As DNA, the CDR3 is TGTGCCACCCTACTGACAGGGTTGTTGGACACTGAAGCTTTCTTT.

This chain links TRBV12-3 or TRBV12-4 with TRBJ2-2; D is ambiguous. The CDR3 runs 15 residues. V lost 3 bases, J lost 0 bases, and 8 bases lay in between. CDR3 in amino acids: CASSFSTANTGELFF. Written as DNA, the CDR3 is TGTGCCAGCAGTTTTAGTACCGCGAACACCGGGGAGCTGTTTTTT.